The 21 T cell receptor beta chains below come from one sample, sequenced in a study of blood T cells in healthy people across ages. Next came a second PCR, run for about 6 to 12 cycles, which used a sample-barcoded 5' primer along with a J-beta primer mix. TCRdb reprocessed the 5' RACE reads with MiXCR, giving one entry per CDR3 protein. The sample lists hundreds of thousands of distinct CDR3 sequences, roughly half seen once, with roughly 13% in the top ten. Sequences were obtained from blood. The receptor set was obtained from a woman at least 80 years old in good health.

This clonotype has a handful of counts. V is TRBV7-2 and J is TRBJ2-2; TRBD1 might be the D (5 bases). V lost 1 base and J lost 6, with 12 bases in between. Germline V gene lookup returns CDR1 SGHTA and CDR2 FQGNSA. The CDR3 spans 15 residues. The chain's CDR3 is CASSLGRALAGELFF. The DNA of the CDR3 is TGTGCCAGCAGCTTAGGCAGGGCTCTCGCCGGGGAGCTGTTTTTT.

This clonotype showed up just a few times. This may be a read error, as it is one base from a much larger clone. This sequence joins TRBV9 and TRBJ2-1, with TRBD1 identical over 9 bases. J was trimmed by 8 bases and V by 3 bases; bases with no gene match: 9. The germline V gene has CDR1 SGDLS and CDR2 YYNGEE. The CDR3 is 15 residues long. The CDR3 sequence: CASSAAGTGLYEQFF. CDR3 sequence (DNA): TGTGCCAGCAGCGCCGCCGGGACAGGGCTCTATGAGCAGTTCTTC.

The table lists this clonotype with a few counts. J is TRBJ1-5 and V is TRBV20-1; D gene uncertain. The germline gives CDR1 DFQATT, CDR2 SNEGSKA (reference sequence). The CDR3 runs to 14 residues. The ends were cut back, 2 bases at V and 1 base at J, with 9 bases in the middle. CDR3 in amino acids: CSARRGVSNQPQHF. CDR3 DNA: TGCAGTGCTAGACGGGGAGTAAGCAATCAGCCCCAGCATTTT.

This clonotype has ten or more counts. The rearrangement links TRBV5-1 to TRBJ2-6; tentatively, D is TRBD1 (6 bases). The V and J ends lost 4 bases and 4 bases respectively, with 15 bases between them. In germline, CDR1 is SGHRS, CDR2 YFSETQ. The CDR3 extends over 16 amino acids. The CDR3 region has the DNA TGCGCCAGCAGCCTCCTATGGACAGCAGGGGCCAACGTCCTGACTTTC. It codes for CASSLLWTAGANVLTF.

This clonotype was counted a few times. The chain is built from TRBV20-1 and TRBJ2-3; D might be TRBD2 (6 bases). In germline, CDR1 is DFQATT, CDR2 SNEGSKA (reference sequence). V lost 3 bases, J lost 3 bases, and 13 bases lay in between. This CDR3 region has 14 residues. CDR3: CSASSGVGTDTQYF. CDR3 nucleotides: TGCAGTGCTAGTTCGGGAGTCGGGACAGATACGCAGTATTTT.

J is TRBJ1-5 and V is TRBV20-1; D is unresolved. V was clipped by 2 bases and J by 0 bases, with 5 bases between them. Germline V gives CDR1 DFQATT, CDR2 SNEGSKA (reference sequence). This CDR3 region has 13 residues. CDR3: CSARSDSNQPQHF. The CDR3 region has the DNA TGCAGTGCTAGAAGTGATAGCAATCAGCCCCAGCATTTT.

This clonotype has just a few counts. The junction and the germline gene differ at one end; a read error may be behind it. The CDR3 loop reads CASRFGTGTEDDYTF. CDR3 DNA: TGTGCCAGCCGCTTCGGTACGGGGACAGAGGATGACTACACCTTC. The rearrangement links TRBV7-2 to TRBJ1-2, with 7 bases fitting TRBD1. The CDR3 extends over 15 amino acids. Germline values: CDR1 SGHTA, CDR2 FQGNSA. Full variable domain (remainder filled in from reference TRBV7-2 and TRBJ1-2): GAGVSQSPSNKVTEKGKDVELRCDPISGHTALYWYRQSLGQGLEFLIYFQGNSAPDKSGLPSDRFSAERTGGSVSTLTIQRTQQEDSAVYLCASRFGTGTEDDYTFGSGTRLTVV.

This chain connects TRBV3-1 to TRBJ2-1; no definite D call. CDR3 length: 11 residues. Germline V gene lookup returns CDR1 LGHDT and CDR2 YNNKEL (reference sequence). The V and J ends lost 2 bases and 9 bases respectively, with 5 bases between them. The CDR3 region has the DNA TGTGCCAGCAGCCAATCGGGTGAGCAGTTCTTC. Translated: CASSQSGEQFF.

This clonotype was detected ten times or more. The rearrangement uses TRBV18 and TRBJ2-5; D is unresolved. Per germline, CDR1 KGHSH and CDR2 LQKENI. CDR3 length: 13 amino acids. V was trimmed by 6 bases and J by 1 base, leaving 9 bases between them. CDR3 DNA sequence: TGTGCCAGCTCGTCCGGGTCCCAAGAGACCCAGTACTTC. The encoded protein is CASSSGSQETQYF.

The chain uses TRBV27 and TRBJ2-3; 11 nucleotides agree with TRBD2. V lost 9 bases, J lost 4 bases, and 6 bases stayed unmatched. The CDR3 runs to 14 residues. Germline CDR1 is MNHEY and CDR2 is SMNVEV (reference sequence). In nucleotides, the CDR3 is TGTGCCAGTAGCGGGAGGGCCCAGGCAGATACGCAGTATTTT. This codes for CASSGRAQADTQYF.

For this clonotype: At one end the junction does not follow the germline gene, possibly because of a read error. The rearrangement joins TRBV12-3 or TRBV12-4 to TRBJ2-4; weak D call: TRBD1 (6 bases). This CDR3 spans 17 amino acids. The CDR3 nucleotides are TGTGCCAGCAGTAAAGGGGGATTGGCGTTAGCCAAAAGCATTCGGTACTTC. Amino acids: CASSKGGLALAKSIRYF.

To note about this clonotype: With a much larger clone just one base away, this may be a read error. The genes are TRBV10-3 and TRBJ2-7; 7 bases agree with TRBD2. The CDR3 runs to 15 residues. Germline loops: CDR1 ENHRY, CDR2 SYGVKD. CDR3 nucleotides: TGTGCCGTCAGAGGAGGATCTAGCGGCACCTACGAGCAGTACTTC. This encodes CAVRGGSSGTYEQYF.

V and J are TRBV15 and TRBJ2-3; no definite D call. The CDR3 extends over 13 amino acids. CDR1 is LNHNV and CDR2 is YYDKDF in the germline V gene (reference sequence). V was shortened by 2 bases and J by 14 bases, with 17 bases between the two germline ends. Here the CDR3 reads CATSRTEHRYAYF. The CDR3 DNA sequence: TGTGCCACCAGCAGAACAGAGCACAGATACGCGTATTTT.

This clonotype appeared a few times. The chain employs TRBV20-1 and TRBJ2-4; the match to TRBD2 covers 10 bases. CDR3 length: 14 residues. The V gene's germline CDR1 is DFQATT and CDR2 SNEGSKA (reference sequence). The trim removed 6 bases at V and 8 bases at J, leaving 10 bases unmatched. CDR3 protein: CSAQAGGPGDIQYF. The CDR3 DNA reads TGCAGTGCCCAAGCGGGGGGGCCTGGAGACATTCAGTACTTC.

This clonotype was counted only a few times. The DNA for the CDR3 is TGTGCCAGCAGCTCTAGGCGGGGGAGCAATCAGCCCCAGCATTTT. Amino acid sequence: CASSSRRGSNQPQHF. The rearrangement joins TRBV6-5 to TRBJ1-5; TRBD1 might be the D (5 bases). The CDR3 is made up of 15 amino acids. The germline V gene has CDR1 MNHEY and CDR2 SVGAGI. V lost 6 bases, J lost 1 base, and 13 bases lay in between.

This clonotype appeared many times. The V gene is TRBV2, the J gene TRBJ2-7; 8 nucleotides match TRBD1. Germline assignment: CDR1 SNHLY and CDR2 FYNNEI. The J segment lost 6 bases and the V segment lost 5 bases, leaving 15 bases of the junction unmatched. The CDR3 is made up of 16 amino acids. In DNA, the CDR3 is TGTGCCAGCAGTACACTATCATGGACAGGGCGAAGCGAGCAGTACTTC. Protein: CASSTLSWTGRSEQYF.

A note on this clonotype: This may come from a read error, since a much larger clone is one base off. CDR3 DNA sequence: TGTGCCAGCAGCCAAGTTGATCGGGGCGAGCAGTACTTC. Translating gives CASSQVDRGEQYF. V gene TRBV3-1 combines with J gene TRBJ2-5, with D possibly being TRBD2 (5 bases). The J call may be incorrect, as the DNA end agrees better with TRBJ2-7. Looked up from germline, CDR1 is LGHDT and CDR2 is YNNKEL (reference sequence). The CDR3 totals 13 residues.

This clonotype showed up many times. This chain links TRBV5-1 with TRBJ2-1; TRBD1 agrees at 9 bases. The trim removed 0 bases at V and 4 bases at J, leaving 2 bases unmatched. CDR1 SGHRS and CDR2 YFSETQ come from the germline V gene. This CDR3 has 15 amino acids. The CDR3 protein is CASSLGDREYNEQFF. CDR3 coding DNA: TGCGCCAGCAGCTTGGGGGACAGGGAATACAATGAGCAGTTCTTC.

This clonotype has only a few counts. This may stem from a read error, because a much larger clone lies one nucleotide away. V gene TRBV29-1 combines with J gene TRBJ2-5; 7 bases are shared with TRBD1. Germline CDR1 SQVTM, CDR2 ANQGSEA. The CDR3 loop spans 13 amino acids. V was pared by 5 bases and J by 7 bases, with 10 bases of the junction left unmatched. The CDR3 DNA sequence: TGCAGCGTTAAAAACAGGGGATGGGGGACCCAGTACTTC. Protein sequence: CSVKNRGWGTQYF.

This clonotype was seen more than once but under ten times. The rearrangement joins TRBV14 to TRBJ2-5; unclear D gene. The germline gives CDR1 SGHDN, CDR2 FVKESK. V lost 2 bases, J lost 7 bases, and 8 bases lay in between. The CDR3 spans 12 residues. The CDR3 DNA reads TGTGCCAGCAGCCAACCACGAAGGACCCAGTACTTC. It translates to CASSQPRRTQYF.

As for this clonotype: This clone may be a read error of a much larger clone one base away. This chain joins TRBV12-3 or TRBV12-4 and TRBJ2-3; D not certain. V lost 7 bases and J 2 bases, leaving 16 bases between the germline ends. This CDR3 spans 15 amino acids. The chain's CDR3 is CASIPRDASTDTQYF. For the CDR3, the DNA is TGTGCCAGCATACCAAGAGACGCCTCCACAGATACGCAGTATTTT.